The rows below give T cell receptor beta chains drawn from one sample of a study of shared clonotypes between healthy human individuals. Generated by immunoSEQ multiplex PCR, the TCRdb table keeps only in-frame clones and is missing some. Among over a million clones listed, around 78% were seen once. Sequenced: memory CD4+ T cells from PBMCs. Source of these receptors: a man aged 18 to 35 in good health. Some clones in this sample may be carry-over from other donors' samples. Both conserved end residues are part of each CDR3. D genes are given only for firm matches. Expanded clones are given a class, and other clones once, few, many or no size at all.

J,V,size,D,DNA,CDR3
TRBJ2-5,TRBV7-2,-,-,TGTGCCAGCAGCCTGGGGGGGGGCCCAAAGACCCAGTACTTC,CASSLGGGPKTQYF
TRBJ2-7,TRBV9,-,TRBD1,TGTGCCAGCAGCGCAGACCCGGGACAGGGAAACTACGAGCAGTACTTC,CASSADPGQGNYEQYF
TRBJ2-7,TRBV27,-,TRBD2,TGTGCCAGCAGAGGACTAGCAGAATACGAGCAGTACTTC,CASRGLAEYEQYF
TRBJ1-1,TRBV28,many,-,TGTGCCAGCAGTTTACCAGGGAACACTGAAGCTTTCTTT,CASSLPGNTEAFF
TRBJ2-3,TRBV6-6,many,-,TGTGCCAGCGTTCGAGACAGAGCAGATACGCAGTATTTT,CASVRDRADTQYF
TRBJ2-7,TRBV5-6,-,TRBD2,TGTGCCAGCAGCTTAGGGAGGGAAATCGAGCAGTACTTC,CASSLGREIEQYF
TRBJ2-3,TRBV27,-,TRBD1,TGTGCCAGCAGTTTAAGGGACAGGGGAAGCACAGATACGCAGTATTTT,CASSLRDRGSTDTQYF
TRBJ1-5,TRBV2,-,-,TGTGCCAGCACCTCCGGGGGGCGGAATCAGCCCCAGCATTTT,CASTSGGRNQPQHF
TRBJ1-1,TRBV7-2,-,-,TGTGCCAGCAGCTTAGGGGGTGGCGTCCCATCAAAAGCTTTCTTT,CASSLGGGVPSKAFF
TRBJ1-1,TRBV6-6,-,-,TGTGCCAGCGGCCAAGTAATGGGCGCCTTGAACACTGAAGCTTTCTTT,CASGQVMGALNTEAFF
TRBJ1-5,TRBV19,-,-,TGTGCCAGTAGTATAGTTCACCCGAAGGGCAATCAGCCCCAGCATTTT,CASSIVHPKGNQPQHF
TRBJ2-7,TRBV27,few,-,TGTGCCAGCAGTTTACAGGCAGGGGCGAGCTACGAGCAGTACTTC,CASSLQAGASYEQYF
TRBJ2-1,TRBV7-2,-,-,TGTGCCAGCAGCTTAGAACCGGGTTATGAGCAGTTCTTC,CASSLEPGYEQFF
TRBJ1-2,TRBV5-1,-,-,TGCGCCAGCAGCTTTACGGGTGTGGACTATGGCTACACCTTC,CASSFTGVDYGYTF
TRBJ2-7,TRBV7-9,-,TRBD1,TGTGCCAGCAGCTTAGCGGGACAGGCCTACGAGCAGTACTTC,CASSLAGQAYEQYF
TRBJ1-6,TRBV2,-,-,TGTGCCAGCAGTGAACGACCGCCAACCACTAATTCACCCCTCCACTTT,CASSERPPTTNSPLHF
TRBJ1-2,TRBV10-3,-,-,TGTGCCATCAGTGAGGTCCAGCACTATGGCTACACCTTC,CAISEVQHYGYTF
TRBJ1-3,TRBV7-8,few,-,TGTGCCAGCAGATTCTCCGGGACATCCTCTGGAAACACCATATATTTT,CASRFSGTSSGNTIYF
TRBJ1-5,TRBV2,many,-,TGTGCCAGCAGTGTCGCGGGCCAGCCCCAGCATTTT,CASSVAGQPQHF
TRBJ1-4,TRBV5-1,-,-,TGCGCCAGCAGCCCTACCCCGCAACGGGATGAAAAACTGTTTTTT,CASSPTPQRDEKLFF
TRBJ1-1,TRBV5-4,-,TRBD1,TGTGCCAGCACGATGGGACAGGGGGAGACGAAAACTGAAGCTTTCTTT,CASTMGQGETKTEAFF